These T cell receptor beta chains were read from a single sample in a study of blood T cell repertoires in COVID-19. The repertoire was sequenced with immunoSEQ multiplex PCR; TCRdb's copy has only in-frame clones and lacks some. Altogether approximately 240,000 clones are present, more than 65% being singletons, with the ten largest covering roughly 3%. Material: peripheral blood. The receptor source for this set is a woman aged 25 to 39 who had recovered from COVID-19. The CDR3 runs from the conserved cysteine through the conserved F or W. The D gene is left open where the match is weak. Some rows mark clone size as missing; the rest say once, few, many or name a class of expanded clone.

D gene: TRBD1; clone size: -; J gene: TRBJ2-3; V gene: TRBV14; CDR3 DNA: TGTGCCAGCAGCCAACTCGGGACAGGGGTACCAGATACGCAGTATTTT; CDR3 protein: CASSQLGTGVPDTQYF
D gene: -; clone size: -; J gene: TRBJ2-7; V gene: TRBV27; CDR3 DNA: TGTGCCAGCAGTACCCGCCGGGACTCCTGGGATGGTGGCGAGCAGTACTTC; CDR3 protein: CASSTRRDSWDGGEQYF
D gene: -; clone size: -; J gene: TRBJ2-1; V gene: TRBV9; CDR3 DNA: TGTGCCAGCAGCACAGGGGCTAGCGGGCTCCACAATGAGCAGTTCTTC; CDR3 protein: CASSTGASGLHNEQFF
D gene: -; clone size: once; J gene: TRBJ2-7; V gene: TRBV30; CDR3 DNA: TGTGCCTGGAGTGTACCGGACTCCTCCCCCTACGAGCAGTACTTC; CDR3 protein: CAWSVPDSSPYEQYF
D gene: TRBD2; clone size: few; J gene: TRBJ2-1; V gene: TRBV23-1; CDR3 DNA: TGCGCCAGCAGTCTTCTCCTCGGGAGGGTCTACAATGAGCAGTTCTTC; CDR3 protein: CASSLLLGRVYNEQFF
D gene: TRBD1; clone size: once; J gene: TRBJ1-1; V gene: TRBV18; CDR3 DNA: TGTGCCAGCTCACCAAGGGGGCAGGAGGCTGAAGCTTTCTTT; CDR3 protein: CASSPRGQEAEAFF
D gene: -; clone size: -; J gene: TRBJ1-4; V gene: TRBV6-5; CDR3 DNA: TGTGCCAGCACCAAAACAGAACCCTCAGAAGAAAAACTGTTTTTT; CDR3 protein: CASTKTEPSEEKLFF
D gene: TRBD1; clone size: -; J gene: TRBJ1-4; V gene: TRBV5-1; CDR3 DNA: TGCGCCAGCAGCTCGACAGGGGCCCTGTCTAATGAAAAACTGTTTTTT; CDR3 protein: CASSSTGALSNEKLFF
D gene: TRBD1; clone size: -; J gene: TRBJ1-2; V gene: TRBV24-1; CDR3 DNA: TGTGCCACCAGTCCCTCCGCCAGACAGGGCTCTAACTATGGCTACACCTTC; CDR3 protein: CATSPSARQGSNYGYTF
D gene: TRBD1; clone size: -; J gene: TRBJ2-6; V gene: TRBV6-1; CDR3 DNA: TGTGCCAGCAGTGGAGCGAGTCCGGGACAGGTCCTCTCTGGGGCCAACGTCCTGACTTTC; CDR3 protein: CASSGASPGQVLSGANVLTF
D gene: -; clone size: -; J gene: TRBJ1-2; V gene: TRBV28; CDR3 DNA: TGTGCCAGCAGTCCCCTGCTGAGGAACTATGGCTACACCTTC; CDR3 protein: CASSPLLRNYGYTF
D gene: -; clone size: -; J gene: TRBJ2-6; V gene: TRBV3-1/TRBV3-2; CDR3 DNA: TGTGCCAGCAGCCAGGGTATTACAGTGACCAACGTCCTGACTTTC; CDR3 protein: CASSQGITVTNVLTF
D gene: -; clone size: -; J gene: TRBJ2-5; V gene: TRBV10-1; CDR3 DNA: TGCGCCAGCAGCCCTCCCGGAGCGACAGAGACCCAGTACTTC; CDR3 protein: CASSPPGATETQYF
D gene: TRBD2; clone size: few; J gene: TRBJ2-4; V gene: TRBV5-1; CDR3 DNA: TGCGCCAGCAGCTTGGCGTCTAGCGGGAGAAACATTCAGTACTTC; CDR3 protein: CASSLASSGRNIQYF
D gene: TRBD2; clone size: many; J gene: TRBJ2-5; V gene: TRBV7-2; CDR3 DNA: TGTGCCAGCAGCCCCGGACGTCCGGGGGGAGAGACCCAGTACTTC; CDR3 protein: CASSPGRPGGETQYF
D gene: -; clone size: -; J gene: TRBJ1-2; V gene: TRBV4-1; CDR3 DNA: TGCGCCAGCAGCCAAGATAAATCTAACTATGGCTACACCTTC; CDR3 protein: CASSQDKSNYGYTF
D gene: TRBD2; clone size: -; J gene: TRBJ2-5; V gene: TRBV5-1; CDR3 DNA: TGCGCCAGCAGCTCGGGACTAGCGGGAGTGGTGGAGACCCAGTACTTC; CDR3 protein: CASSSGLAGVVETQYF
D gene: TRBD2; clone size: once; J gene: TRBJ2-7; V gene: TRBV2; CDR3 DNA: TGTGCCAGTGGTCGGCTAGCGGGAAGCTACGAGCAGTACTTC; CDR3 protein: CASGRLAGSYEQYF
D gene: -; clone size: -; J gene: TRBJ2-2; V gene: TRBV5-1; CDR3 DNA: TGCGCCAGCAGCGGCCAAGACGGGGAGCTGTTTTTT; CDR3 protein: CASSGQDGELFF
D gene: -; clone size: -; J gene: TRBJ1-2; V gene: TRBV28; CDR3 DNA: TGTGCCAGCAGTGCGACTCACTATGGCTACACCTTC; CDR3 protein: CASSATHYGYTF
D gene: -; clone size: -; J gene: TRBJ1-1; V gene: TRBV7-3; CDR3 DNA: TGTGCCAGCAGCCCAGGGTCGAACACTGAAGCTTTCTTT; CDR3 protein: CASSPGSNTEAFF
D gene: TRBD2; clone size: -; J gene: TRBJ2-7; V gene: TRBV9; CDR3 DNA: TGTGCCAGCAGTCGTAGCGGGGGACCACACTACGAGCAGTACTTC; CDR3 protein: CASSRSGGPHYEQYF
D gene: TRBD2; clone size: -; J gene: TRBJ2-3; V gene: TRBV4-2; CDR3 DNA: TGTGCCAGCAGCCAGGGGAGAGCGGGAGGGGGCACAGATACGCAGTATTTT; CDR3 protein: CASSQGRAGGGTDTQYF
D gene: TRBD2; clone size: -; J gene: TRBJ2-7; V gene: TRBV7-3; CDR3 DNA: TGTGCCAGCAGCTTAGAGGCGGGAGAACCGTACGAGCAGTACTTC; CDR3 protein: CASSLEAGEPYEQYF
D gene: TRBD2; clone size: -; J gene: TRBJ2-7; V gene: TRBV5-1; CDR3 DNA: TGCGCCAGCAGCTTGGTGTCTAGCGGGAGTTTCCCCGGCGAGCAGTACTTC; CDR3 protein: CASSLVSSGSFPGEQYF
D gene: -; clone size: once; J gene: TRBJ2-7; V gene: TRBV11-2; CDR3 DNA: TGTGCCAGCAGCCCCATGGGGGGGCATAACGAGCAGTACTTC; CDR3 protein: CASSPMGGHNEQYF
D gene: -; clone size: -; J gene: TRBJ2-6; V gene: TRBV12-2; CDR3 DNA: TGTGCAAGTCGGGTGAACAGGGGACATCCGGAGTCTGGGGCCAACGTCCTGACTTTC; CDR3 protein: CASRVNRGHPESGANVLTF
D gene: TRBD2; clone size: -; J gene: TRBJ2-5; V gene: TRBV18; CDR3 DNA: TGTGCCAGCTCGGGACTAGCGGGCCCACAAGAGACCCAGTACTTC; CDR3 protein: CASSGLAGPQETQYF
D gene: TRBD2; clone size: -; J gene: TRBJ2-7; V gene: TRBV27; CDR3 DNA: TGTGCCAGCAGTGCCTATGCCGGGACTAGCGGGAGTGAGGAGCAGTACTTC; CDR3 protein: CASSAYAGTSGSEEQYF
D gene: -; clone size: few; J gene: TRBJ2-5; V gene: TRBV7-3; CDR3 DNA: TGTGCCAGCAGCTGGGGGCGAGGGGAGAGAGAGACCCAGTACTTC; CDR3 protein: CASSWGRGERETQYF
D gene: -; clone size: -; J gene: TRBJ2-5; V gene: TRBV7-9; CDR3 DNA: TGTGCCAGCAGCTTCCCCGGGCAGGGAGAGACCCAGTACTTC; CDR3 protein: CASSFPGQGETQYF
D gene: -; clone size: -; J gene: TRBJ1-5; V gene: TRBV19; CDR3 DNA: TGTGCCAGTACCTCGGTTGCGGGGGCCAATCAGCCCCAGCATTTT; CDR3 protein: CASTSVAGANQPQHF
D gene: -; clone size: once; J gene: TRBJ1-1; V gene: TRBV27; CDR3 DNA: TGTGCCAGCAGTTTAAAGGGGACTGAAGCTTTCTTT; CDR3 protein: CASSLKGTEAFF
D gene: TRBD2; clone size: -; J gene: TRBJ2-5; V gene: TRBV5-1; CDR3 DNA: TGCGCCAGCAGCTTGGATTCGGCGGGAGGGGGGGAGACCCAGTACTTC; CDR3 protein: CASSLDSAGGGETQYF
D gene: TRBD1; clone size: -; J gene: TRBJ2-5; V gene: TRBV6-2/TRBV6-3; CDR3 DNA: TGTGCCAGCAGTTACTCCTCGGGACAGCACCAAGAGACCCAGTACTTC; CDR3 protein: CASSYSSGQHQETQYF
D gene: TRBD1; clone size: -; J gene: TRBJ2-7; V gene: TRBV15; CDR3 DNA: TGTGCCACCAGCGGTCCGGGACAGGGGCCTTACGAGCAGTACTTC; CDR3 protein: CATSGPGQGPYEQYF
D gene: -; clone size: -; J gene: TRBJ2-1; V gene: TRBV9; CDR3 DNA: TGTGCCAGCAGCGTACAGGGTTTTGGGTCCTACAATGAGCAGTTCTTC; CDR3 protein: CASSVQGFGSYNEQFF